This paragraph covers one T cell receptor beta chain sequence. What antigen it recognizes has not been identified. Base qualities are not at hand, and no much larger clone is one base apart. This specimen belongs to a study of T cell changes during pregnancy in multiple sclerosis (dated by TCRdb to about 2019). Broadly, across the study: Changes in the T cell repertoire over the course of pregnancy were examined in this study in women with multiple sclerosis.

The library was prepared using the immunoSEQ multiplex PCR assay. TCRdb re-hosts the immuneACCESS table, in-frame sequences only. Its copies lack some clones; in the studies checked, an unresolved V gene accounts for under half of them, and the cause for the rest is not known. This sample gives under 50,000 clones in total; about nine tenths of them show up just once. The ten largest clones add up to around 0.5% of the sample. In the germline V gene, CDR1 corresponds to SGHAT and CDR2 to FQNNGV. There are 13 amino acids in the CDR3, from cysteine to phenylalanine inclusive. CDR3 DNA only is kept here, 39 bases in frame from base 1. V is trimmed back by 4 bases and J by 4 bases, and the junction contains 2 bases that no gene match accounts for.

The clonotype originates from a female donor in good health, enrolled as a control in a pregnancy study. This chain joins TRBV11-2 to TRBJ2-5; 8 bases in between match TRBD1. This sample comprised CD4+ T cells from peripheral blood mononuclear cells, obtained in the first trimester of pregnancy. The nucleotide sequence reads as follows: TGTGCCAGCAGCTCTGACAGGGGAGAGACCCAGTACTTC. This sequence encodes CASSSDRGETQYF.